Included here is one T cell receptor beta chain sequence, with context. Its antigen is undetermined. Libraries were UMI-labeled 5' RACE TRB cDNA. TCRdb reprocessed the 5' RACE reads and keeps a single row for each CDR3 protein, giving no DNA. The sample data list approximately 100,000 distinct CDR3 sequences. Sorting yielded triplicates of 300,000 cells for each CD8+ T cell subset. CD45RO-CCR7+CD27+CD95- expression identified naive CD8+ T cells. Germline V CDR1 and CDR2: PRHDT, FYEKMQ (reference sequence). The CDR3 is made up of 16 amino acids. The record originates from a study of CXCR3-negative and CXCR3-positive naive CD8 T cells. Whole-study results and caveats: A higher hydrophobicity marked the TRB CDR3s of CXCR3-positive naive cells versus CXCR3-negative naive cells.

The source of this sequence is a human donor in good health. Some clones in this sample may be carry-over from other donors' samples. The V and J genes are TRBV13 and TRBJ2-5; TCRdb calls TRBD1, which cannot be checked without DNA. The material sequenced was naive CXCR3+ CD8+ T cells from blood. The subset here: CD45RO-CCR7+CD27+CD95- naive CD8+ T cells expressing CXCR3 (TNR3+). The CDR3: CASSWRGGPLQETQYF.